This T cell receptor (beta chain) emerged from a study of response to subunit inactivated influenza vaccine. At least ten counts were recorded for this clonotype. Germline CDR1 reads SGHVS; CDR2 reads FQNEAQ. V shed 2 bases and J 8 bases; nucleotides not matched to a gene: 9. The CDR3 contains 16 residues. TCRdb re-called the RT-PCR reads through MiXCR, storing one row per CDR3 protein. The profile shows around 600,000 distinct CDR3 sequences, approximately 11% of them singletons. The same specimen was also included in a second study, on T cells expressing NK-cell markers. That report notes: 5'RACE template switching with UMIs generated TCR beta cDNA. Underlying the TCR beta repertoires were sorted CD3+CD56+NKG2C+, CD3+CD56+NKG2C- and CD3+CD56-NKG2C+ T cells. In roughly six donors, dominant CD3+CD56+NKG2C+ clonotypes ranked among the top 10 CD8+ clonotypes. A few of the donors also had these clonotypes leading their CD3+CD56-NKG2C+ fraction. Questions lingered over whether expanded NKG2C+ T cell clones were HCMV-specific.

This sample comprised PBMCs from blood, obtained on the day of vaccination. This sequence joins TRBV7-8 and TRBJ2-1; 10 positions match TRBD1. The clonotype comes from a man in his fifties or sixties who received an inactivated influenza vaccine. The CDR3 protein is CASSLMLGQGSDEQFF. CDR3 in DNA: TGTGCCAGCAGCTTAATGTTGGGACAGGGGAGCGATGAGCAGTTCTTC. Variable domain in full (rest from reference TRBV7-8 and TRBJ2-1): GAGVSQSPRYKVAKRGQDVALRCDPISGHVSLFWYQQALGQGPEFLTYFQNEAQLDKSGLPSDRFFAERPEGSVSTLKIQRTQQEDSAVYLCASSLMLGQGSDEQFFGPGTRLTVL.